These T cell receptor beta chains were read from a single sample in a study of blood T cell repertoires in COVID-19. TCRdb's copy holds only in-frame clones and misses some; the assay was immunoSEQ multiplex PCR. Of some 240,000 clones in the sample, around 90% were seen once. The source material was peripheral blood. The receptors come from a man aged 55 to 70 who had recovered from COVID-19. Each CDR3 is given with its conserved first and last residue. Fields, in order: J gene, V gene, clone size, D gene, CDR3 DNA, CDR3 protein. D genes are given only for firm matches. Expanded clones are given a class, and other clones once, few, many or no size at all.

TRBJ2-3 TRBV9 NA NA TGTGCCAGCAGCGTTGGGCTCAATCCTGAAGATACGCAGTATTTT CASSVGLNPEDTQYF
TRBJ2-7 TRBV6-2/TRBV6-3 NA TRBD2 TGTGCCAGCAGTCCCTCCGGGACTAGCGGGATCTACGAGCAGTACTTC CASSPSGTSGIYEQYF
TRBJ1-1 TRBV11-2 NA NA TGTGCCAGCAGCCATGGGACAGAAGCTTTCTTT CASSHGTEAFF
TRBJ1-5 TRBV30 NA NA TGTGCCTGGAGCCCGGGAAATCAGCCCCAGCATTTT CAWSPGNQPQHF
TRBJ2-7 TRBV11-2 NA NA TGTGCCAGCAGCCCTACGGGACTTGTGAGTGAGCAGTACTTC CASSPTGLVSEQYF
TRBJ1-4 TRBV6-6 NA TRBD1 TGTGCCAGCAGAGACAGACAGGGGGCGAATGAAAAACTGTTTTTT CASRDRQGANEKLFF
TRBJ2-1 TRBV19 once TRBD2 TGTGCCAGTAGTGCTAGCGGGGGGGCCTTCGGTGAGCAGTTCTTC CASSASGGAFGEQFF
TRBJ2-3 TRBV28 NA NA TGTGCCAGCAGTGGGGGCGAGCAGTATTTT CASSGGEQYF
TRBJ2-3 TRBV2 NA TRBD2 TGTGCCAGCACTGGGACTAGCGGGGGAATAGATACGCAGTATTTT CASTGTSGGIDTQYF
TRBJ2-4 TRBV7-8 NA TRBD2 TGTGCCAGCAGCATCGCGGGACTAGCGGCCCATACGGTTCAGTACTTC CASSIAGLAAHTVQYF
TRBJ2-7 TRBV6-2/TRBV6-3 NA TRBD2 TGTGCCAGCAGTTACCCCCTAGCGGGGGGGTCGGAGTACGAGCAGTACTTC CASSYPLAGGSEYEQYF
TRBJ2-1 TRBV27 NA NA TGTGCCAGCAGACCCCCGTCTGTTAGTGAGCAGTTCTTC CASRPPSVSEQFF
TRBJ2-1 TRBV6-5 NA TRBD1 TGTGCCAGCAGTCGCGACAGGGGCTACAATGAGCAGTTCTTC CASSRDRGYNEQFF
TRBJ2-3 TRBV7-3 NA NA TGTGCCAGCAGCTTAAAGAGGGGCGGGAAGAGCACAGATACGCAGTATTTT CASSLKRGGKSTDTQYF
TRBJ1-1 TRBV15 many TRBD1 TGTGCCACCTCGACAGGGGGTGGAACTGAAGCTTTCTTT CATSTGGGTEAFF
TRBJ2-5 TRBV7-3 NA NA TGTGCCAGCAGCTTAAGTAACCAAGAGACCCAGTACTTC CASSLSNQETQYF
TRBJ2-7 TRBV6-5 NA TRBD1 TGTGCCAGCAGAAGACAGGGGGTGGGGGAGCAGTACTTC CASRRQGVGEQYF
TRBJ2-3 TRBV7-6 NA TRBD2 TGTGCCAGCAGCTCTGAAAGAGCGGGGGCCACAGATACGCAGTATTTT CASSSERAGATDTQYF
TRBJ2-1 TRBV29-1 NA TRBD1 TGCAGCGTCGGGGACAGTTACAATGAGCAGTTCTTC CSVGDSYNEQFF
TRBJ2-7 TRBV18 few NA TGTGCCAGCTCACCGAGCTCCTACGAGCAGTACTTC CASSPSSYEQYF
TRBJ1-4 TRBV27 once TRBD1 TGTGCCAGCAGATCCGGGACAGGCGGTTTTTTAATCAATGAAAAACTGTTTTTT CASRSGTGGFLINEKLFF
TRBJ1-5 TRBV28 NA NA TGTGCCAGCAGGGCTGGGGGGGTTGTACAGCCCCAGCATTTT CASRAGGVVQPQHF
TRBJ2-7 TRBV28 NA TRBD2 TGTGCCAGCAGAGAGGCGGGGGGGTCCTACGAGCAGTACTTC CASREAGGSYEQYF
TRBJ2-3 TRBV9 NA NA TGTGCCAGCAGCGTAACCGTAGCAGGAGGGACAGATACGCAGTATTTT CASSVTVAGGTDTQYF
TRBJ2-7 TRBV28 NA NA TGTGCCAGCAGTTTATCCGGGGTAAAGTACGAGCAGTACTTC CASSLSGVKYEQYF
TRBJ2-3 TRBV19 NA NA TGTGCCAGTATGACTAGAGGAGATACGCAGTATTTT CASMTRGDTQYF
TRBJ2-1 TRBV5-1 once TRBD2 TGCGCCAGCAGCTTGAACCCTAGCGGGGGTGGTGAGCAGTTCTTC CASSLNPSGGGEQFF
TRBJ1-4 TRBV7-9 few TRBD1 TGTGCCAGCAGCCCGACAGGGATTAATGAAAAACTGTTTTTT CASSPTGINEKLFF
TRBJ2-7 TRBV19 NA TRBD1 TGTGCCAGTAGTATAGTCCCCAGTGGGACAGCGAGCTCCTACGAGCAGTACTTC CASSIVPSGTASSYEQYF
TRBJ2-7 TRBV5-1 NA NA TGCGCCAGCAGCTGGAGGGGCCAGGGCGCCTACGAGCAGTACTTC CASSWRGQGAYEQYF
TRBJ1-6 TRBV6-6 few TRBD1 TGTGCCAGCAGTTACTTTAAAGGGACAGGGGATTCACCCCTCCACTTT CASSYFKGTGDSPLHF
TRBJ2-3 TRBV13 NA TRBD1 TGTGCCAGCCAAAAGGGGGCAAAATCAGATACGCAGTATTTT CASQKGAKSDTQYF
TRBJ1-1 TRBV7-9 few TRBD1 TGTGCCAGCAGCGGAACCGGGACAGAGGATAGAGCTTTCTTT CASSGTGTEDRAFF
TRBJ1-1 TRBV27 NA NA TGTGCCAGCAGTTCGGACAGACAGAACACTGAAGCTTTCTTT CASSSDRQNTEAFF
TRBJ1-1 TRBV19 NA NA TGTGCCAGTAGTATTAGGCCCGGGTCGAGAACTGAAGCTTTCTTT CASSIRPGSRTEAFF
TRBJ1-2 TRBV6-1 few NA TGTGCCAGCAGTGAAATTGGAGGACAGCGGAACTATGGCTACACCTTC CASSEIGGQRNYGYTF
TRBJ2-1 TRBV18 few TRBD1 TGTGCCAGCTCACCACCTGTGCAGGACAGGAGCTCCTACAATGAGCAGTTCTTC CASSPPVQDRSSYNEQFF
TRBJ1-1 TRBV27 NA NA TGTGCCAGCAGTTTAATCGACCGGGGGAGTGTGAACACTGAAGCTTTCTTT CASSLIDRGSVNTEAFF
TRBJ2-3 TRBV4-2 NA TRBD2 TGTGCCAGCAGCCAAGTTGGACTAGCGGGGGGTACAGATACGCAGTATTTT CASSQVGLAGGTDTQYF
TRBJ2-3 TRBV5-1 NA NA TGCGCCAGCAGCTTGGCAGGGGCAGGGAGAGGGGATACGCAGTATTTT CASSLAGAGRGDTQYF
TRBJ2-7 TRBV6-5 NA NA TGTGCCAGCAGTTACGGCAGGTTACCTAACTACGAGCAGTACTTC CASSYGRLPNYEQYF
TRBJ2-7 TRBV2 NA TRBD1 TGTGCCAGCAGCCCGGGACAGGGGATATCTTACGAGCAGTACTTC CASSPGQGISYEQYF
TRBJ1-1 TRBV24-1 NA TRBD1 TGTGCCACCAGTGACTCCGGGGGGACAGGGGTTGACACTGAAGCTTTCTTT CATSDSGGTGVDTEAFF
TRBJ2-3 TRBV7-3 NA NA TGTGCCAGCAGCTTTAGCAGCGCAGATACGCAGTATTTT CASSFSSADTQYF
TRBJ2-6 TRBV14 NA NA TGTGCCAGCAGCCAAGAATTCGCAGGGAAAGTCTCTGGGGCCAACGTCCTGACTTTC CASSQEFAGKVSGANVLTF
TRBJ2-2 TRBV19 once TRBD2 TGTGCCAGTAGTATGGAAGGCGGGGGGGCTAACACCGGGGAGCTGTTTTTT CASSMEGGGANTGELFF
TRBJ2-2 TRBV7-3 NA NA TGTGCCAGCAGCTTATATACTCGGACCGGGGAGCTGTTTTTT CASSLYTRTGELFF
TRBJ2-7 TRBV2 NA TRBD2 TGTGCCAGCAGTCGACTAGCGGGAGGCACCTACGAGCAGTACTTC CASSRLAGGTYEQYF
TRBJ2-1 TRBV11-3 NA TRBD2 TGTGCCAGCAGCTCCACTAGCGGCAATGAGCAGTTCTTC CASSSTSGNEQFF
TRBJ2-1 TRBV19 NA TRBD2 TGTGCCAGTAGTATGCTCCGCACTACTAGCGGCAGATACAATGAGCAGTTCTTC CASSMLRTTSGRYNEQFF